Detailed here is one T cell receptor (beta chain). Generated by immunoSEQ multiplex PCR, the TCRdb table keeps only in-frame clones and is missing some. The sample holds some 64,000 clones, 87% seen once. The data belong to a study of OX40 agonist ivuxolimab in advanced cancers. The ends were cut back, 7 bases at V and 5 bases at J, with 15 bases in the middle. The length of the CDR3 is 14 residues. In germline, CDR1 is LNHDA, CDR2 SQIVND (reference sequence). The chain has TRBV19 and TRBJ2-1, with D maybe TRBD1 (6 bases). The sequence was obtained from an adult with an advanced solid tumor such as melanoma, head and neck, liver or kidney cancer. The sequencing used CD4+ or CD8+ T cells sorted from blood, collected in a trial of the OX40 agonist ivuxolimab. This CDR3 reads CASNRVGNHNEQFF. The DNA for the CDR3 is TGTGCCAGTAACAGGGTTGGTAACCACAATGAGCAGTTCTTC.